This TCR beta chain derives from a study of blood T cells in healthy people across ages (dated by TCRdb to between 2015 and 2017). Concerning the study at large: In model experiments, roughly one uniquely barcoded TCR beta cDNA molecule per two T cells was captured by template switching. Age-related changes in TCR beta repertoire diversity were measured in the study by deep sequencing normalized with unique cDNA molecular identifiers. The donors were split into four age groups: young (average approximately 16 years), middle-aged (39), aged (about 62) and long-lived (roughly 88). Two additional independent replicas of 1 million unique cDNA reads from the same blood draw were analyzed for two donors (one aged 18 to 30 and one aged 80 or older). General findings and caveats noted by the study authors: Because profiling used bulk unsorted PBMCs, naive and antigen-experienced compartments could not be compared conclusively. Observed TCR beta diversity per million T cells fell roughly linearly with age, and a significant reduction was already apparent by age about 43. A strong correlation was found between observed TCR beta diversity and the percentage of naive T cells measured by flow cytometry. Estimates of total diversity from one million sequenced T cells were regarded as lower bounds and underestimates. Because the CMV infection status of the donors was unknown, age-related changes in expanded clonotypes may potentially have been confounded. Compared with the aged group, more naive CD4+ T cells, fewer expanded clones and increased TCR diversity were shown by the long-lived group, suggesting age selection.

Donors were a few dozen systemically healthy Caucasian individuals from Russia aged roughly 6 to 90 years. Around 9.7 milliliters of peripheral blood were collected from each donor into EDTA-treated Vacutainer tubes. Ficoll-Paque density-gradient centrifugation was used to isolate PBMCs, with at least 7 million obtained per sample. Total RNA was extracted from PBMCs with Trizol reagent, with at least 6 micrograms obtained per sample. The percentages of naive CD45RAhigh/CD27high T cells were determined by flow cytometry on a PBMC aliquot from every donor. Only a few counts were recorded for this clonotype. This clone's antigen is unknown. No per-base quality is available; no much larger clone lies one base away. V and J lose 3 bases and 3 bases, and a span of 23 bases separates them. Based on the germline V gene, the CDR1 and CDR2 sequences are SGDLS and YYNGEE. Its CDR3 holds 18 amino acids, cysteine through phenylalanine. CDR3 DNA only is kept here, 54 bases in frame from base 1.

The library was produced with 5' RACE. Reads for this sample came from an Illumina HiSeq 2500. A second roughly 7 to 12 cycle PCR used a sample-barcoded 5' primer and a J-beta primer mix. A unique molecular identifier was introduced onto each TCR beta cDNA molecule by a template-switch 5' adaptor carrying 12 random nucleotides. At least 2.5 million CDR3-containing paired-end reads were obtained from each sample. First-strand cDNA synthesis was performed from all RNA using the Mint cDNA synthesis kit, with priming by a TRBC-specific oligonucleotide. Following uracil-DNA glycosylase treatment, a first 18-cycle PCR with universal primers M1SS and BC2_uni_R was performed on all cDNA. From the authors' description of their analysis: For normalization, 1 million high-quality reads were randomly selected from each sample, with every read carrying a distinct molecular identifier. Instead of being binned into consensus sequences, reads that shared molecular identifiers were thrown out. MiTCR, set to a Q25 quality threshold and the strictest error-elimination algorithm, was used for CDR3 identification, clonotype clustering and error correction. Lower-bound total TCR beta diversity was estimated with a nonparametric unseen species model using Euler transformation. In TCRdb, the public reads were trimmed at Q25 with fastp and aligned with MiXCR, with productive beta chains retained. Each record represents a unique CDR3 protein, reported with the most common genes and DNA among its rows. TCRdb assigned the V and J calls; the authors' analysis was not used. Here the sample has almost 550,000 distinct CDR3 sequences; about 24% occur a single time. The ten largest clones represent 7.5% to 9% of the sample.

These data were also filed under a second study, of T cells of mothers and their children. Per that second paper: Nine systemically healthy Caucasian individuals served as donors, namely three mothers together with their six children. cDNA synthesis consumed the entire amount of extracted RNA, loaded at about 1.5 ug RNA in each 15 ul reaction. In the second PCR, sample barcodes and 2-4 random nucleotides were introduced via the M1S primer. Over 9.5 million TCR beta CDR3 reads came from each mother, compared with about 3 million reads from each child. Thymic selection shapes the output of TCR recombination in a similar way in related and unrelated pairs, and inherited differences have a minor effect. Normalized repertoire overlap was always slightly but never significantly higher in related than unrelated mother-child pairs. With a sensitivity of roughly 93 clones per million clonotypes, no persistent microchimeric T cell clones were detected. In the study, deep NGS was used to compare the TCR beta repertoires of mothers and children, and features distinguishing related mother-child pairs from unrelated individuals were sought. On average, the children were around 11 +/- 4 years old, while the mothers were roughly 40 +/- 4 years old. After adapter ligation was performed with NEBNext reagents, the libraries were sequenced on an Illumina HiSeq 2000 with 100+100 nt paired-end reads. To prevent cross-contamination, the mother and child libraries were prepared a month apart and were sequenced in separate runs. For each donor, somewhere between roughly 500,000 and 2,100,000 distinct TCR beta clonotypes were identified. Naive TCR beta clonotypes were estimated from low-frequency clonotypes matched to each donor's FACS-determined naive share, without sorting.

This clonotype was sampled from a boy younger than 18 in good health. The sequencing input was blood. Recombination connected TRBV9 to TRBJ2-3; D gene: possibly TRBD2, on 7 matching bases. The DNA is TGTGCCAGCAGCGGCCGAGATGGGGGGGCTGAGAGAACAGATACGCAGTATTTT. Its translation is CASSGRDGGAERTDTQYF.